What follows is one T cell receptor beta chain and its context. Its antigen is not identified. Germline and junction disagree at one end, which may indicate a read error. This record belongs to a study of blood T cells in healthy people across ages. Study-level points and caveats: Per million T cells, the diversity of TCR beta decreased roughly linearly as age advanced. The authors considered diversity estimates from one million T cells to be underestimates.

For the second PCR, which ran for about 6 to 11 cycles, a sample-barcoded 5' primer and a J-beta primer mix were used. TCRdb re-derived calls from the 5' RACE reads in MiXCR, one entry per CDR3 protein. The table lists approximately 780,000 distinct CDR3 sequences, 25% to 30% of them singletons. The CDR3 is 15 amino acids. Per the germline V gene, CDR1 is SQVTM and CDR2 is ANQGSEA. The same specimen was also included in a second study, on T cells of mothers and their children. That paper adds: Barcodes for each sample and 2-4 random nucleotides were added by the M1S primer used in the second PCR. No clones detected were persistent microchimeric T cell clones.

This clonotype was sampled from a boy aged 5-17 years in good health. The chain couples TRBV29-1 to TRBJ1-2; D is undetermined. Sequencing was performed on blood. The CDR3 DNA follows: TGCAGCGTGGAAGGTCCCCTTTGGGCCTCATATGGCTACACCTTC. Translation: CSVEGPLWASYGYTF.